Presented here are 18 T cell receptor beta chains from one specimen sequenced in a study of blood T cell repertoires in COVID-19. Assay used: immunoSEQ multiplex PCR; TCRdb lists only in-frame clones, some missing. This sample has around 320,000 clones, with about 85% found just once. The material sequenced was peripheral blood. These receptors were collected from a man between 18 and 29 years old with active or convalescent COVID-19.

V is TRBV6-5 and J is TRBJ1-5, with D hard to call. The CDR3 is made up of 15 amino acids. V gave up 0 bases and J gave up 8 bases, with 14 bases separating them. Germline assignment: CDR1 MNHEY and CDR2 SVGAGI. The DNA for the CDR3 is TGTGCCAGCAGTTACTCGATTCTAGGCGGAGAGCCCCAGCATTTT. Translating it yields CASSYSILGGEPQHF.

The V call is TRBV9, the J call TRBJ2-1, with D possibly being TRBD2 (7 bases). The CDR3 has 15 residues. The germline CDR1 and CDR2 sequences are SGDLS and YYNGEE. The V and J ends lost 0 bases and 10 bases respectively, with 17 bases between them. The CDR3 spells CASSVERDAQGEQFF. The CDR3, as DNA: TGTGCCAGCAGCGTAGAGCGGGATGCTCAGGGGGAGCAGTTCTTC. Complete variable domain (other parts from reference TRBV9 and TRBJ2-1): DSGVTQTPKHLITATGQRVTLRCSPRSGDLSVYWYQQSLDQGLQFLIQYYNGEERAKGNILERFSAQQFPDLHSELNLSSLELGDSALYFCASSVERDAQGEQFFGPGTRLTVL.

The chain couples TRBV7-3 to TRBJ2-1; 8 bases are shared with TRBD2. From germline, CDR1 is SGHTA and CDR2 FQGTGA. The CDR3 has 16 residues. V trimming: 4 bases; J trimming: 0 bases; junction bases outside the gene matches: 5. CDR3 nucleotides: TGTGCCAGCAGCTCCCTCAGCGGGAGCTCCTACAATGAGCAGTTCTTC. Translated, it gives CASSSLSGSSYNEQFF.

Only a few counts were recorded for this clone. The chain combines TRBV4-3 with TRBJ1-2; maybe TRBD1 (5 bases). Germline V gene data show CDR1 as LGHNA and CDR2 as YSLEER. Trimming shortened V by 0 bases and J by 4 bases, and 12 bases separated the two germline ends. The CDR3 loop spans 15 amino acids. The CDR3 loop reads CASSQELRGGYGYTF. The CDR3 bases are TGCGCCAGCAGCCAAGAATTGCGGGGGGGCTATGGCTACACCTTC.

This clone was counted a few times. The chain combines TRBV2 with TRBJ1-2; 9 bases align to TRBD1. Germline V gene data show CDR1 as SNHLY and CDR2 as FYNNEI. This CDR3 spans 15 amino acids. The junction had 9 bases not matched to a gene; V was cut back by 2 bases and J by 8 bases. As DNA, the CDR3 is TGTGCCAGCAGTGAAAGGCACAGGGGGCCTGGAGGCTACACCTTC. Encoded protein: CASSERHRGPGGYTF.

V gene TRBV19 combines with J gene TRBJ2-7, with 8 bases matching TRBD2. This CDR3 comprises 17 residues. Looked up from germline, CDR1 is LNHDA and CDR2 is SQIVND (reference sequence). The trim removed 5 bases at V and 4 bases at J, leaving 16 bases unmatched. In DNA, the CDR3 is TGTGCCAGTAGTCCCCCTTTTCAGCGGGAGTTATTATACGAGCAGTACTTC. Translated, it gives CASSPPFQRELLYEQYF.

A word on this clone: The identical CDR3 is also encoded by other nucleotide sequences in the sample. The CDR3 is CASTYDRRYGYTF. For the CDR3, the DNA is TGTGCCAGCACCTACGACAGGCGCTATGGCTACACCTTC. V gene TRBV6-5 combines with J gene TRBJ1-2; possible D gene TRBD1, 6 bases. Germline CDR1 reads MNHEY; CDR2 reads SVGAGI. The ends were cut back, 7 bases at V and 4 bases at J, with 13 bases in the middle. This CDR3 is 13 amino acids long.

The V gene is TRBV7-7, the J gene TRBJ2-1, with D perhaps TRBD2 (6 bases). Trimming stripped 3 bases from V and 7 bases from J, with 10 bases between. CDR1 is SSHAT and CDR2 is FNYEAQ in the germline V gene (reference sequence). This CDR3 spans 13 amino acids. CDR3 bases: TGTGCCAGCAGCTTTGGTGGGGGGAATGAGCAGTTCTTC. This codes for CASSFGGGNEQFF.

This clone appeared once. This chain uses TRBV28 with TRBJ2-5, with TRBD1 identical over 7 bases. From germline, CDR1 is MDHEN and CDR2 SYDVKM. Trimming took 3 bases from V and 5 from J; bases not matched to a gene: 6. This CDR3 spans 14 amino acids. The CDR3 DNA follows: TGTGCCAGCAGTTTGTCAGGGGGAATTGAGACCCAGTACTTC. It yields the protein CASSLSGGIETQYF.

The chain has TRBV7-2 and TRBJ1-6; D is possibly TRBD1 (6 bases). CDR1 is SGHTA and CDR2 is FQGNSA in the germline V gene. The ends were cut back, 3 bases at V and 5 bases at J, with 11 bases in the middle. CDR3 length: 15 amino acids. The CDR3 coding sequence is TGTGCCAGCAGCTTCGCAGGGGCTGATAATTCACCCCTCCACTTT. Translation: CASSFAGADNSPLHF.

The chain combines TRBV14 with TRBJ2-3, with 10 bases lining up with TRBD1. V was pared by 3 bases and J by 4 bases, with 10 bases of the junction left unmatched. The length of the CDR3 is 17 residues. CDR1 is SGHDN and CDR2 is FVKESK in the germline V gene. CDR3 bases: TGTGCCAGCAGCCACAATATGGGACAGGGGCAGGCAGATACGCAGTATTTT. It codes for CASSHNMGQGQADTQYF.

The chain is built from TRBV5-8 and TRBJ1-1; D is unresolved. The germline V gene encodes CDR1 SGHTS and CDR2 YDEGEE. CDR3 length: 15 residues. V was pared by 6 bases and J by 3 bases, with 18 bases between. The CDR3: CASTFGPHGDTEAFF. The CDR3 coding sequence is TGTGCCAGCACCTTCGGGCCCCACGGGGACACTGAAGCTTTCTTT.

This chain links TRBV29-1 with TRBJ2-1; D may be TRBD2 (6 bases). V was cut by 6 bases and J by 1 base, with 13 bases left in between. CDR1 is SQVTM, CDR2 ANQGSEA, per germline. CDR3 length: 14 residues. CDR3 loop: CSVVGAGSYNEQFF. The CDR3 coding sequence is TGCAGCGTGGTAGGGGCGGGATCCTACAATGAGCAGTTCTTC.

The rearrangement uses TRBV5-4 and TRBJ2-2; the match to TRBD1 covers 7 bases. V was clipped by 0 bases and J by 4 bases; unmatched bases: 6. The CDR3 loop spans 16 amino acids. CDR1 SGHNT and CDR2 YYREEE come from the germline V gene (reference sequence). The CDR3 DNA follows: TGTGCCAGCAGCTTGGCGAGGGGGCGAGGCACCGGGGAGCTGTTTTTT. Its translation is CASSLARGRGTGELFF.

This chain joins TRBV10-2 and TRBJ2-1, with 12 bases identical to TRBD1. V shed 3 bases, J shed 9 bases, and the junction held 3 bases outside the gene matches. Per the germline V gene, CDR1 is WSHSY and CDR2 is SAAADI. The CDR3 totals 14 residues. CDR3: CASSEGTGGFEQFF. The CDR3 DNA reads TGCGCCAGCAGTGAAGGGACAGGGGGCTTTGAGCAGTTCTTC.

The rearrangement links TRBV15 to TRBJ2-7, with D perhaps TRBD2 (5 bases). The length of the CDR3 is 16 residues. The germline V gene encodes CDR1 LNHNV and CDR2 YYDKDF (reference sequence). The V gene lost 0 bases and the J gene lost 3 bases, with 15 bases spanning the gap. The CDR3 spells CATSRDLQRGLYEQYF. The CDR3 nucleotides read TGTGCCACCAGCAGAGATCTCCAGCGAGGGCTCTACGAGCAGTACTTC. The variable domain in full, completed from reference TRBV15 and TRBJ2-7, reads DAMVIQNPRYQVTQFGKPVTLSCSQTLNHNVMYWYQQKSSQAPKLLFHYYDKDFNNEADTPDNFQSRRPNTSFCFLDIRSPGLGDTAMYLCATSRDLQRGLYEQYFGPGTRLTVT.

This chain uses TRBV18 with TRBJ1-1, with 7 nucleotides matching TRBD1. The CDR3 has 17 amino acids. V trimming: 0 bases; J trimming: 0 bases; junction bases outside the gene matches: 7. Germline CDR1 reads KGHSH; CDR2 reads LQKENI. For the CDR3, the DNA is TGTGCCAGCTCACCACCTTTGGAGGGGGCCATGAACACTGAAGCTTTCTTT. This sequence encodes CASSPPLEGAMNTEAFF.

The genes are TRBV9 and TRBJ2-2, with TRBD1 matching over 8 bases. Looked up from germline, CDR1 is SGDLS and CDR2 is YYNGEE. CDR3 length: 17 amino acids. Trimming cost V 3 bases and J 7 bases; bases outside gene matches: 14. CDR3 sequence: CASSASRTGLVYGELFF. In DNA form, the CDR3 reads TGTGCCAGCAGCGCGAGCAGGACAGGGTTGGTGTACGGGGAGCTGTTTTTT.